This T cell receptor beta chain was obtained from a study of technical replicates of blood from a few donors. Profiled with immunoSEQ multiplex PCR; TCRdb holds only in-frame clones, not every one. The data contain 100,000 or so clones, about 95% of them singletons. The CDR3 has 13 amino acids. In germline, CDR1 is SGHTA, CDR2 FQGNSA. Trimming cost V 3 bases and J 4 bases, with 7 bases left between them. This TCR was sampled from a human donor in good health. The chain links TRBV7-2 to TRBJ2-1; D unresolved. The sample taken for sequencing was T cells isolated from PBMCs. CDR3 bases: TGTGCCAGCAGCTTGACTGCATACAATGAGCAGTTCTTC. It is translated as CASSLTAYNEQFF.